This paragraph covers one TCR beta chain sequence. No antigen is known for it. The entry originates in a study of neoadjuvant nivolumab and ipilimumab in lung cancer. Whole-study findings and limits: Resected-tumor TCR richness correlated positively with pretherapy blood richness.

The CDR3 loop spans 15 amino acids. Germline CDR1 SGHTA, CDR2 FQGTGA. V dropped 3 bases and J dropped 7 bases, with 18 bases sitting between them. Libraries were prepared by immunoSEQ multiplex PCR; TCRdb keeps only in-frame clonotypes and omits some of them. The sample consists of approximately 30,000 clones, approximately 90% of them appearing once. V and J are TRBV7-3 and TRBJ1-2; D is undetermined. The TCR originated in an adult with non-small cell lung cancer. Sequences were derived from peripheral blood, sampled after neoadjuvant nivolumab, alone or with ipilimumab, at or shortly before surgery. CDR3 sequence: CASSLTESSLIGYTF. In DNA form, the CDR3 reads TGTGCCAGCAGCTTGACTGAGAGTAGTCTGATTGGCTACACCTTC.